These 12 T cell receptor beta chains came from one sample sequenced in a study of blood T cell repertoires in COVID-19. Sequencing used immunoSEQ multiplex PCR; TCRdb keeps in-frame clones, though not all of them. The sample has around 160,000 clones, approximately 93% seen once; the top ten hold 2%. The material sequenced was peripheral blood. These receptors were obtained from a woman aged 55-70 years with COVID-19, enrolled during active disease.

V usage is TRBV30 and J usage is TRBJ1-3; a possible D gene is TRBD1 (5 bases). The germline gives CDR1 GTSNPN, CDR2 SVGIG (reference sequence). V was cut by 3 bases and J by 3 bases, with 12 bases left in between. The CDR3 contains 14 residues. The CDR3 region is CAWSWAGIGNTIYF. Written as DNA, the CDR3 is TGTGCCTGGAGCTGGGCAGGGATTGGAAACACCATATATTTT.

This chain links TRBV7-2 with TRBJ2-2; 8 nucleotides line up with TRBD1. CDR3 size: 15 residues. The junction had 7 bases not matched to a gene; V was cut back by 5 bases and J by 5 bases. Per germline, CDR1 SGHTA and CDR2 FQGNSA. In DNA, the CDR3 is TGTGCCAGCAGCCCGCGGACAGGGCAAACCGGGGAGCTGTTTTTT. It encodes CASSPRTGQTGELFF.

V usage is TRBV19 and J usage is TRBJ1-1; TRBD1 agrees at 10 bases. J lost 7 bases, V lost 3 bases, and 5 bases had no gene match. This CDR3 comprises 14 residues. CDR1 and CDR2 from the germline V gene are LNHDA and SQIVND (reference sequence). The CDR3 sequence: CASSMGQGHGEAFF. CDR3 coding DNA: TGTGCCAGTAGTATGGGACAGGGGCACGGTGAAGCTTTCTTT.

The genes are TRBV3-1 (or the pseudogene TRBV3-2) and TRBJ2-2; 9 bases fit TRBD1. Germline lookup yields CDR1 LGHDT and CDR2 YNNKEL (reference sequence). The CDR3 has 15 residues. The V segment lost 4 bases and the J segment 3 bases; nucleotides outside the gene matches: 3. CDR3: CASSPRTGDTGELFF. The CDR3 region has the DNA TGTGCCAGCAGCCCAAGGACAGGGGACACCGGGGAGCTGTTTTTT.

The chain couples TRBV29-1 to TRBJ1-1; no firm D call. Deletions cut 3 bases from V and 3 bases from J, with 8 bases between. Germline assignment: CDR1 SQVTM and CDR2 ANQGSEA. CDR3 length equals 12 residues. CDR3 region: CSVEASYTEAFF. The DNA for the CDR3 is TGCAGCGTTGAGGCCAGTTACACTGAAGCTTTCTTT.

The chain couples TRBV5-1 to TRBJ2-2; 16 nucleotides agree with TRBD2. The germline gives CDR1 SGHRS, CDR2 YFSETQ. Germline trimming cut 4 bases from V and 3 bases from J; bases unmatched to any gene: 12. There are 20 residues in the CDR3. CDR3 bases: TGCGCCAGCAGCAAGGGGACTAGCGGGGGGGCCTGGCGCGACACCGGGGAGCTGTTTTTT. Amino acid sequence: CASSKGTSGGAWRDTGELFF.

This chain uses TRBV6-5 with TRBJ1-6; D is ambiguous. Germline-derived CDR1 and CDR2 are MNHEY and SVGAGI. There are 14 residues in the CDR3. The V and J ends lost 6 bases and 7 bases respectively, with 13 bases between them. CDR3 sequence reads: CASSLGEGNSPLHF. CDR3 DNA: TGTGCCAGCAGCCTCGGGGAGGGAAATTCACCCCTCCACTTT.

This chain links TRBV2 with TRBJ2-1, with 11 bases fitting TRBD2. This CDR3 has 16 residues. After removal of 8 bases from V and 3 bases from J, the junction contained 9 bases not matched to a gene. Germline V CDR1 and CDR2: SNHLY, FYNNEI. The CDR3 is CASQPPLAGVYNEQFF. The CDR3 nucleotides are TGTGCCAGCCAGCCGCCACTAGCGGGGGTCTACAATGAGCAGTTCTTC. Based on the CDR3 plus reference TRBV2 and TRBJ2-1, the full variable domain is EPEVTQTPSHQVTQMGQEVILRCVPISNHLYFYWYRQILGQKVEFLVSFYNNEISEKSEIFDDQFSVERPDGSNFTLKIRSTKLEDSAMYFCASQPPLAGVYNEQFFGPGTRLTVL.

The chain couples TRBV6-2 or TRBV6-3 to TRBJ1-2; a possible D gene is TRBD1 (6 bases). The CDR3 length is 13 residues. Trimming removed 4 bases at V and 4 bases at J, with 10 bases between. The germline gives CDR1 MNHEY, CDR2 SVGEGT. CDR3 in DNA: TGTGCCAGCAGTTTGCAGGGGATCTATGGCTACACCTTC. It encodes CASSLQGIYGYTF.

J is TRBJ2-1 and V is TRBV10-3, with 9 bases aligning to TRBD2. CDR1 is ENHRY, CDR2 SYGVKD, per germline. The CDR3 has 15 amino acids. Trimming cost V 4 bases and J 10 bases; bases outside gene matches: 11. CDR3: CAISAPGLAGEEQFF. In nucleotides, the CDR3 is TGTGCCATCAGTGCACCGGGACTAGCCGGCGAGGAGCAGTTCTTC.

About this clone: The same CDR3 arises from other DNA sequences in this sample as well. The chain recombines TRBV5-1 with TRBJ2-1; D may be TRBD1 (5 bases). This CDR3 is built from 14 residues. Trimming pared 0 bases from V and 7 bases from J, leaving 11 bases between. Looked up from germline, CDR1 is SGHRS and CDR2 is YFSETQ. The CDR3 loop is CASSLEGAGNEQFF. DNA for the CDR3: TGCGCCAGCAGCTTGGAAGGGGCCGGGAATGAGCAGTTCTTC. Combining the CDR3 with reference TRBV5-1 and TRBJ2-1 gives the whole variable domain KAGVTQTPRYLIKTRGQQVTLSCSPISGHRSVSWYQQTPGQGLQFLFEYFSETQRNKGNFPGRFSGRQFSNSRSEMNVSTLELGDSALYLCASSLEGAGNEQFFGPGTRLTVL.

CDR3 DNA sequence: TGTGCCAGCAGCACGGGACAGCCGTCGGATGAGCAGTTCTTC. It specifies CASSTGQPSDEQFF. The V call is TRBV11-2, the J call TRBJ2-1; TRBD1 matches 7 bases. The length of the CDR3 is 14 residues. The junction had 9 bases not matched to a gene; V was cut back by 5 bases and J by 8 bases. Looked up from germline, CDR1 is SGHAT and CDR2 is FQNNGV.